This is a list of T cell receptor beta chains from one sample in a study of shared clonotypes between healthy human individuals. The data were produced by immunoSEQ multiplex PCR, yet TCRdb's version contains in-frame clones alone and is incomplete. Of over a million clones in the sample, about 96% were seen once. The specimen sequenced was naive CD4+ T cells sorted from blood. These receptors were obtained from a man under 40 in good health. Both conserved end residues are part of each CDR3. The order of the fields is D gene, clone size, V gene, J gene, CDR3 protein, CDR3 DNA. D genes are given only for firm matches. Rows give clone size only sometimes, using once, few, many, or a class for an expanded clone.

D: TRBD1
size: NA
V: TRBV19
J: TRBJ1-1
CDR3: CASSIVGQGNTEAFF
DNA: TGTGCCAGTAGTATAGTAGGACAGGGGAACACTGAAGCTTTCTTT

D: TRBD1
size: NA
V: TRBV7-9
J: TRBJ2-1
CDR3: CASSFFETGGFEQFF
DNA: TGTGCCAGCAGCTTTTTCGAGACAGGGGGCTTTGAGCAGTTCTTC

D: TRBD2
size: NA
V: TRBV4-1
J: TRBJ2-5
CDR3: CASSQALAGGLETQYF
DNA: TGCGCCAGCAGCCAAGCACTAGCGGGAGGTCTGGAGACCCAGTACTTC

D: TRBD2
size: NA
V: TRBV6-4
J: TRBJ2-7
CDR3: CASSFPYSGGSYEQYF
DNA: TGTGCCAGCAGTTTTCCCTATAGCGGGGGGAGTTACGAGCAGTACTTC

D: NA
size: NA
V: TRBV7-9
J: TRBJ2-7
CDR3: CASSLRPRGEDEQYF
DNA: TGTGCCAGCAGCTTAAGGCCCCGGGGTGAGGACGAGCAGTACTTC

D: TRBD1
size: once
V: TRBV2
J: TRBJ2-7
CDR3: CASSRDRGVDEQYF
DNA: TGTGCCAGCAGTCGGGACAGGGGTGTGGACGAGCAGTACTTC

D: TRBD1
size: NA
V: TRBV5-1
J: TRBJ2-3
CDR3: CASSPTGRQGGTDTQYF
DNA: TGCGCCAGCAGCCCGACAGGGAGACAGGGGGGCACAGATACGCAGTATTTT

D: TRBD1
size: NA
V: TRBV18
J: TRBJ2-3
CDR3: CASSRPGGATDTQYF
DNA: TGTGCCAGCTCACGGCCAGGGGGAGCCACAGATACGCAGTATTTT

D: TRBD1
size: NA
V: TRBV7-9
J: TRBJ2-7
CDR3: CASSLAAGGPVRFGQYF
DNA: TGTGCCAGCAGCTTAGCCGCAGGGGGCCCAGTACGTTTCGGGCAGTACTTC

D: TRBD1
size: NA
V: TRBV11-2
J: TRBJ2-7
CDR3: CASSQDRGGDEQYF
DNA: TGTGCCAGCAGCCAGGACAGGGGAGGGGACGAGCAGTACTTC

D: TRBD2
size: NA
V: TRBV18
J: TRBJ2-5
CDR3: CASSPGLAGQTQYF
DNA: TGTGCCAGCTCACCGGGACTAGCCGGGCAGACCCAGTACTTC

D: TRBD2
size: NA
V: TRBV9
J: TRBJ2-5
CDR3: CASSVGFGSGSSTETQYF
DNA: TGTGCCAGCAGCGTAGGGTTCGGTAGCGGGAGTTCTACTGAGACCCAGTACTTC

D: NA
size: NA
V: TRBV4-1
J: TRBJ2-3
CDR3: CASSQDPASSGGTDTQYF
DNA: TGCGCCAGCAGCCAAGATCCAGCCTCATCAGGGGGCACAGATACGCAGTATTTT

D: NA
size: NA
V: TRBV12-5
J: TRBJ1-1
CDR3: CASGSQTEGLNTEAFF
DNA: TGTGCTAGTGGTTCCCAGACAGAAGGATTGAACACTGAAGCTTTCTTT

D: TRBD2
size: NA
V: TRBV29-1
J: TRBJ2-1
CDR3: CSVGQPTSGSRSGSVEQFF
DNA: TGCAGCGTTGGACAGCCTACTAGCGGGAGTCGGAGTGGGTCTGTTGAGCAGTTCTTC

D: TRBD1
size: NA
V: TRBV5-5
J: TRBJ1-1
CDR3: CASSWDSTITEAFF
DNA: TGTGCCAGCAGCTGGGACAGTACTATCACTGAAGCTTTCTTT

D: TRBD2
size: NA
V: TRBV7-9
J: TRBJ2-4
CDR3: CASSLWTSGRAQGKNIQYF
DNA: TGTGCCAGCAGCTTGTGGACTAGCGGGAGGGCCCAGGGCAAAAACATTCAGTACTTC

D: TRBD2
size: NA
V: TRBV30
J: TRBJ2-5
CDR3: CAWSVGAGVRETQYF
DNA: TGTGCCTGGAGTGTAGGCGCGGGAGTTCGGGAGACCCAGTACTTC

D: TRBD2
size: NA
V: TRBV4-2
J: TRBJ2-7
CDR3: CASSHPGLAIDEQYF
DNA: TGTGCCAGCAGCCACCCGGGACTAGCAATCGACGAGCAGTACTTC

D: NA
size: NA
V: TRBV18
J: TRBJ1-1
CDR3: CASSPPSGTEAFF
DNA: TGTGCCAGCTCACCACCGAGTGGCACTGAAGCTTTCTTT

D: TRBD1
size: NA
V: TRBV7-6
J: TRBJ1-5
CDR3: CAAPGRGPFGPLVYSNQPQHF
DNA: TGTGCCGCCCCGGGCAGGGGGCCCTTTGGCCCTCTCGTATATTCCAATCAGCCCCAGCATTTT

D: TRBD1
size: NA
V: TRBV18
J: TRBJ2-1
CDR3: CASSPVTGGSYNEQFF
DNA: TGTGCCAGCTCACCAGTCACAGGGGGCTCCTACAATGAGCAGTTCTTC

D: NA
size: NA
V: TRBV7-2
J: TRBJ2-1
CDR3: CASSLGIVPNEQFF
DNA: TGTGCCAGCAGCTTAGGGATAGTCCCCAATGAGCAGTTCTTC

D: NA
size: NA
V: TRBV5-1
J: TRBJ2-2
CDR3: CASRPRANTGELFF
DNA: TGCGCCAGCAGACCTAGGGCAAACACCGGGGAGCTGTTTTTT

D: NA
size: NA
V: TRBV9
J: TRBJ1-2
CDR3: CASSVDAGPPNYGYTF
DNA: TGTGCCAGCAGCGTAGATGCCGGGCCACCTAACTATGGCTACACCTTC

D: TRBD2
size: NA
V: TRBV9
J: TRBJ2-1
CDR3: CASSQTSGSYNEQFF
DNA: TGTGCCAGCAGCCAGACTAGCGGCAGTTACAATGAGCAGTTCTTC

D: TRBD2
size: NA
V: TRBV6-1
J: TRBJ2-3
CDR3: CASRVSTSGDTQYF
DNA: TGTGCCAGCAGGGTTTCGACTAGCGGAGATACGCAGTATTTT

D: TRBD1
size: NA
V: TRBV2
J: TRBJ1-2
CDR3: CASSLDRDYGYTF
DNA: TGTGCCAGCAGTTTGGACAGGGACTATGGCTACACCTTC

D: TRBD2
size: NA
V: TRBV18
J: TRBJ2-3
CDR3: CASSPETSGRGGTDTQYF
DNA: TGTGCCAGCTCACCGGAGACTAGCGGGAGGGGTGGCACAGATACGCAGTATTTT

D: TRBD1
size: NA
V: TRBV18
J: TRBJ2-7
CDR3: CASSPLDGTGSSYEQYF
DNA: TGTGCCAGCTCACCACTGGACGGGACAGGTAGCTCCTACGAGCAGTACTTC

D: NA
size: NA
V: TRBV5-1
J: TRBJ2-5
CDR3: CASSFDLQETQYF
DNA: TGCGCCAGCAGCTTCGACTTGCAAGAGACCCAGTACTTC

D: TRBD1
size: NA
V: TRBV27
J: TRBJ2-1
CDR3: CASGLRRTGVDNEQFF
DNA: TGTGCCAGCGGGCTTCGACGGACAGGGGTGGACAATGAGCAGTTCTTC

D: TRBD1
size: NA
V: TRBV4-1
J: TRBJ1-4
CDR3: CASSQGRGPGEKLFF
DNA: TGCGCCAGCAGCCAAGGGAGGGGGCCAGGGGAAAAACTGTTTTTT

D: NA
size: NA
V: TRBV7-9
J: TRBJ2-3
CDR3: CASSLRAGDRTDTQYF
DNA: TGTGCCAGCAGCTTAAGGGCAGGGGACCGCACAGATACGCAGTATTTT

D: NA
size: NA
V: TRBV9
J: TRBJ2-3
CDR3: CASSVPLGEPPDTQYF
DNA: TGTGCCAGCAGCGTCCCTTTGGGGGAGCCCCCAGATACGCAGTATTTT

D: NA
size: NA
V: TRBV7-2
J: TRBJ2-7
CDR3: CASSLVGSSYEQYF
DNA: TGTGCCAGCAGCTTAGTTGGCAGCTCCTACGAGCAGTACTTC

D: TRBD2
size: NA
V: TRBV10-3
J: TRBJ2-2
CDR3: CAISPAGGHTGELFF
DNA: TGTGCCATCAGTCCAGCGGGAGGGCACACCGGGGAGCTGTTTTTT

D: TRBD2
size: NA
V: TRBV10-2
J: TRBJ2-1
CDR3: CASRASGPSYNEQFF
DNA: TGCGCCAGCAGAGCTAGCGGGCCCTCCTACAATGAGCAGTTCTTC

D: NA
size: NA
V: TRBV5-1
J: TRBJ1-4
CDR3: CASSPGVPSEKLFF
DNA: TGCGCCAGCAGTCCGGGTGTCCCCTCCGAAAAACTGTTTTTT

D: TRBD2
size: NA
V: TRBV15
J: TRBJ2-3
CDR3: CATSRDSGSFPDTQYF
DNA: TGTGCCACCAGCAGAGATAGCGGGAGTTTCCCAGATACGCAGTATTTT

D: TRBD1
size: NA
V: TRBV7-8
J: TRBJ1-5
CDR3: CASSSTGGRDQPQHF
DNA: TGTGCCAGCAGCTCAACAGGGGGTAGGGATCAGCCCCAGCATTTT